The clone carrying this T cell receptor beta chain has only a few counts. Its matching antigen is unknown. Alongside a J-beta primer mix, a sample-barcoded 5' primer served in a second PCR lasting 7 to 11 cycles. In TCRdb, the 5' RACE reads were re-called with MiXCR into one record per CDR3 protein. The sample holds approximately 770,000 distinct CDR3 sequences, more than 45% seen once. The draw of peripheral blood yielded about 9.4 milliliters from each donor. The CDR3 extends over 17 amino acids. Germline V gene lookup returns CDR1 MNHEY and CDR2 SVGEGT. Trimming took 4 bases from V and 2 from J; bases not matched to a gene: 8. This entry comes from a study of blood T cells in healthy people across ages. Study outcomes and limitations: Considered underestimates were the diversity estimates obtained from one million T cells.

The J gene is TRBJ2-1, the V gene TRBV6-2 or TRBV6-3, with TRBD2 matching 10 bases. This TCR came from a man in his thirties or forties in good health. The specimen sequenced was blood. CDR3 sequence: CASSLPSGSIPYNEQFF. In DNA, the CDR3 is TGTGCCAGCAGTTTGCCTAGCGGGAGTATCCCCTACAATGAGCAGTTCTTC.